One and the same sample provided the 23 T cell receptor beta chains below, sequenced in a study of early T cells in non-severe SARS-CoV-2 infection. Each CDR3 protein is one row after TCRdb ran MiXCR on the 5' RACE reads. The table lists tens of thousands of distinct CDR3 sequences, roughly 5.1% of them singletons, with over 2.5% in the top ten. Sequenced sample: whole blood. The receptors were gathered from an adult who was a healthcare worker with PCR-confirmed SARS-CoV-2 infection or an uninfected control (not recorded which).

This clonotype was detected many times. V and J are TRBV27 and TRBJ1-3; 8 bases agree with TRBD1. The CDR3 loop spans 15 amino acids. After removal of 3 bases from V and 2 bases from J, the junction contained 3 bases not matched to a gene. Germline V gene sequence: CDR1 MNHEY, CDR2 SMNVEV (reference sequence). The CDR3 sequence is CASSLGTGPGNTIYF. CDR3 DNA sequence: TGTGCCAGCAGTTTGGGGACAGGTCCTGGAAACACCATATATTTT.

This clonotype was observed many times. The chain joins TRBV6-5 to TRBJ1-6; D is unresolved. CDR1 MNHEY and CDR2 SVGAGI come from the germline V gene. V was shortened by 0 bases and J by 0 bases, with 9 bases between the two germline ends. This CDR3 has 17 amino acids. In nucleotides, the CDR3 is TGTGCCAGCAGTTACTCTTATCCGAGCTCCTATAATTCACCCCTCCACTTT. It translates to CASSYSYPSSYNSPLHF.

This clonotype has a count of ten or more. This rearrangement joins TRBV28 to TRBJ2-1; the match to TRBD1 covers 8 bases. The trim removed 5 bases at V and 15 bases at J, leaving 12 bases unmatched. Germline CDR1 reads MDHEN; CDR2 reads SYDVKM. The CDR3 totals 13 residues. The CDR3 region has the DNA TGTGCCAGCAGTCCTCCTTCGACAGGGGAGACGTTCTTC. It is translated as CASSPPSTGETFF.

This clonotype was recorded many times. CDR3 sequence reads: CASSKGQTTYGYTF. The CDR3 DNA sequence: TGTGCCAGCAGTAAGGGACAGACTACCTATGGCTACACCTTC. This rearrangement joins TRBV12-3 or TRBV12-4 to TRBJ1-2; TRBD1 aligns across 7 bases. V lost 5 bases, J lost 4 bases, and 7 bases stayed unmatched. CDR3 length: 14 amino acids.

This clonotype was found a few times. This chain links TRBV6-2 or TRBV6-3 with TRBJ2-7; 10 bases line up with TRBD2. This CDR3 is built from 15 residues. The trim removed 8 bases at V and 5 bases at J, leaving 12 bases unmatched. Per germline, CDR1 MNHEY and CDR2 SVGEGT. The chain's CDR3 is CASSIPGLAVHEQYF. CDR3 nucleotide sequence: TGTGCCAGCTCAATCCCCGGACTAGCGGTTCACGAGCAGTACTTC.

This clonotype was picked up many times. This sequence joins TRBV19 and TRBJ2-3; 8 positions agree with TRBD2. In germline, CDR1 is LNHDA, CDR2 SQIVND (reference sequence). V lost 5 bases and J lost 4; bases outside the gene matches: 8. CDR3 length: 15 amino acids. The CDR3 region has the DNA TGTGCCAGTAGTGTCCCGGCGGGAGGCGCAGATACGCAGTATTTT. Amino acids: CASSVPAGGADTQYF.

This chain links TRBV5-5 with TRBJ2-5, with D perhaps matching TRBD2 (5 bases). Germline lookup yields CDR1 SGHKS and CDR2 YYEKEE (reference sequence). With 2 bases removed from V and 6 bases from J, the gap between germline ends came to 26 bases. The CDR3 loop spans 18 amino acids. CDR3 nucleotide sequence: TGTGCCAGCAGCTTTTTGCTCGTGGACGGACTTGCTATCCAGACCCAGTACTTC. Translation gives CASSFLLVDGLAIQTQYF.

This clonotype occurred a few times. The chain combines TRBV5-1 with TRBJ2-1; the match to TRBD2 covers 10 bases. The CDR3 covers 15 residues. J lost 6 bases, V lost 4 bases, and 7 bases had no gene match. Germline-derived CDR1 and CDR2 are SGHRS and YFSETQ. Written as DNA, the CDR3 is TGCGCCAGCAGCGCAGGACTAGCGGTAATCAATGAGCAGTTCTTC. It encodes CASSAGLAVINEQFF.

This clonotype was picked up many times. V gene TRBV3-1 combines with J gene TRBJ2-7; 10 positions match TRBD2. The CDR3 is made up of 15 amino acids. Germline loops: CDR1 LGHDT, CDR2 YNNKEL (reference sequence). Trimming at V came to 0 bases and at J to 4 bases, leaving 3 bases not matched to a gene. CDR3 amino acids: CASSQDRTSGYEQYF. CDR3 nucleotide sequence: TGTGCCAGCAGCCAAGATCGGACTAGCGGATACGAGCAGTACTTC.

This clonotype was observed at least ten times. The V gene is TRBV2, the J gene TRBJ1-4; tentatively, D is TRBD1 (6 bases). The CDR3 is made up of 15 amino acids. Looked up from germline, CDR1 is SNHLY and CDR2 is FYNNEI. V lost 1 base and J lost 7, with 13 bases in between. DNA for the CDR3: TGTGCCAGCAGTGAAGTCCGAACAGGGATTGAAAAACTGTTTTTT. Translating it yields CASSEVRTGIEKLFF.

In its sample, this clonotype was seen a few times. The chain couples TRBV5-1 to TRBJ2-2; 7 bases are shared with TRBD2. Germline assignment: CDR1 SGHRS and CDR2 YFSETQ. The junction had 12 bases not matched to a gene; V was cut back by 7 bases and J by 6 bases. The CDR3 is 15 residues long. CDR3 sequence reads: CASVLGTSGAGELFF. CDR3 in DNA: TGCGCCAGCGTTTTGGGGACCAGCGGGGCCGGGGAGCTGTTTTTT.

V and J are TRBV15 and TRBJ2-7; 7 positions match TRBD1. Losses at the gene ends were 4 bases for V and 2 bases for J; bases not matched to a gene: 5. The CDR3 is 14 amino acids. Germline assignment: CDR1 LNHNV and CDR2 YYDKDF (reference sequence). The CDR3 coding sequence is TGTGCCACCAGCAAAGACAGGGCTACCTACGAGCAGTACTTC. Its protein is CATSKDRATYEQYF.

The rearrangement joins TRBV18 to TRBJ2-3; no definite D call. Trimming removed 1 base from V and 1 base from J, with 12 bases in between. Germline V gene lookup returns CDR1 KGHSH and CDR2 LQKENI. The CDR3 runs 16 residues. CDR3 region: CASSPLPTHRTDTQYF. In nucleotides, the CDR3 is TGTGCCAGCTCACCACTCCCGACACACCGCACAGATACGCAGTATTTT.

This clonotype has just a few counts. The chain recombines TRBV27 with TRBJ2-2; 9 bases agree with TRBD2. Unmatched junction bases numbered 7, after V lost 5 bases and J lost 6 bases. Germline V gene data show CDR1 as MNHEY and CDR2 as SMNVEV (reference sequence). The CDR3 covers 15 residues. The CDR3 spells CASSPGTSLAGELFF. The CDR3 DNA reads TGTGCCAGCAGTCCCGGGACTAGCCTTGCCGGGGAGCTGTTTTTT.

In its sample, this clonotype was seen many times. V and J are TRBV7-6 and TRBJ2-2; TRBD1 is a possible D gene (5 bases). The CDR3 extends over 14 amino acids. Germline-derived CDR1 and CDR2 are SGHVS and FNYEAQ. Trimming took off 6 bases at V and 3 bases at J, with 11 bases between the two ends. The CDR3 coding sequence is TGTGCCAGCAGATTAACAGGTTACACCGGGGAGCTGTTTTTT. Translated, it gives CASRLTGYTGELFF.

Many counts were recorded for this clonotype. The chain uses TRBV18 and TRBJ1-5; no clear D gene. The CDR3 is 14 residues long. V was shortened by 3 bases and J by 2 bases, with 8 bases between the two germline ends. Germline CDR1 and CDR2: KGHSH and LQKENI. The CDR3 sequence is CASSPGEGNQPQHF. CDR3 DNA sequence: TGTGCCAGCTCACCTGGGGAAGGCAATCAGCCCCAGCATTTT.

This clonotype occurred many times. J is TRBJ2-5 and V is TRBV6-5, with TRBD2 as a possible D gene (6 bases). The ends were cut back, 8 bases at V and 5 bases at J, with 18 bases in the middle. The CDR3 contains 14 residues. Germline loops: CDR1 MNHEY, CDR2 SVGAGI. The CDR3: CASSYRGSQETQYF. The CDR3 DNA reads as TGTGCCAGCTCTTACCGGGGGTCCCAGGAGACCCAGTACTTC.

CDR3 DNA sequence: TGTGCCAGCAGCCAGAGGGGACAGGGGGCAGGCGAGCAGTACTTC. Protein product: CASSQRGQGAGEQYF. This sequence joins TRBV3-1 and TRBJ2-7; TRBD1 aligns across 12 bases. V dropped 3 bases and J dropped 6; count of bases not matched to a gene: 6. The CDR3 is 15 amino acids. Germline CDR1 is LGHDT and CDR2 is YNNKEL (reference sequence).

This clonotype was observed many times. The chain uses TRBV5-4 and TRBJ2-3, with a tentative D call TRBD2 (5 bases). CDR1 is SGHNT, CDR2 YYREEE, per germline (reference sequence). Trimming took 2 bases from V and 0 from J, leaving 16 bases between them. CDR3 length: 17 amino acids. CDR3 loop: CASSFPLRAPSTDTQYF. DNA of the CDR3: TGTGCCAGCAGCTTCCCCCTGCGGGCCCCTAGCACAGATACGCAGTATTTT.

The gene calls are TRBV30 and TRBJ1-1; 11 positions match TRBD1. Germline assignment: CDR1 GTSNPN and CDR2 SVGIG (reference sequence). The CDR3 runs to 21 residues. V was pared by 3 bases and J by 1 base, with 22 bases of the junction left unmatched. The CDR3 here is CAWRRGLTGTGGNQWNTEAFF. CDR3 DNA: TGTGCCTGGAGAAGGGGCCTAACCGGGACAGGGGGGAATCAGTGGAACACTGAAGCTTTCTTT.

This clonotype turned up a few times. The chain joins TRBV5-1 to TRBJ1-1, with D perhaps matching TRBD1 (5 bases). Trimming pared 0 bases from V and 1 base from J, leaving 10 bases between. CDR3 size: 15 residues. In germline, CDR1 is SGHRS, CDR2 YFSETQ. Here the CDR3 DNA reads TGCGCCAGCAGCTTGGTCCCAGGGTGGAACACTGAAGCTTTCTTT. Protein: CASSLVPGWNTEAFF.

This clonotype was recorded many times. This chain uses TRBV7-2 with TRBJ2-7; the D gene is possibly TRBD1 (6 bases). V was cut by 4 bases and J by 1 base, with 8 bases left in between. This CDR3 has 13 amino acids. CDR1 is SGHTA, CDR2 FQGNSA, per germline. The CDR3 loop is CASSSGHSYEQYF. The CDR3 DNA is TGTGCCAGCAGCTCGGGACATTCCTACGAGCAGTACTTC.

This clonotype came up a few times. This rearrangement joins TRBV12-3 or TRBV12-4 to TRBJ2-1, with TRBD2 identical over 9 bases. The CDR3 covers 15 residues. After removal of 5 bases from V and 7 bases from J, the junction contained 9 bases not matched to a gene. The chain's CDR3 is CASSPPSGVGNEQFF. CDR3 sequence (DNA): TGTGCCAGCAGTCCCCCTAGCGGGGTAGGGAATGAGCAGTTCTTC.